The T cell receptor (beta chain) described here comes from a study of blood T cell repertoires in COVID-19. Study as a whole: COVID-19 samples collected from the United States, Italy and Spain covered acute and convalescent phases. In each case, the material was cDNA or gDNA derived from T cells, B-cell-depleted T cells, or PBMCs.

This CDR3 region has 17 residues. Germline V gene sequence: CDR1 SGHKS, CDR2 YYEKEE (reference sequence). V was clipped by 4 bases and J by 0 bases; unmatched bases: 8. Authors' processing steps: Amplification with reference gene primers provided the estimates of nucleated cell counts. Produced via immunoSEQ multiplex PCR; TCRdb's table is partial and in-frame only. V, J and clone size derive from that table, while D and trimming were established from the DNA sequence. Of some 180,000 clones in the sample, roughly 77% are singletons; the top ten hold approximately 6%. Seattle participants joined during active infection and were tracked over time.

This TCR was recovered from a woman between 40 and 50 years old with COVID-19, enrolled during active disease. This chain links TRBV5-5 with TRBJ2-3, with 10 bases fitting TRBD1. The sample taken for sequencing was peripheral blood. CDR3 sequence reads: CASSPGQGTFSTDTQYF. CDR3 sequence (DNA): TGTGCCAGCAGCCCGGGACAGGGGACTTTTAGCACAGATACGCAGTATTTT.